This T cell receptor (beta chain) was observed in a study of T cells in Graves' hyperthyroidism and ophthalmopathy. The CDR3 totals 12 residues. Trimming removed 10 bases from V and 1 base from J, with 11 bases in between. The germline gives CDR1 MDHEN, CDR2 SYDVKM. In its sample, this clonotype was seen a few times. Amplified TCR beta CDR3 regions derived from RNA transcripts. HTBI primers drove first-round RT-PCR of the TCR CDR3. A single record per CDR3 protein comes from TCRdb applying MiXCR to the multiplex PCR reads. The sample lists hundreds of thousands of distinct CDR3 sequences, less than 25% seen once, with under 35% in the top ten.

This clonotype was obtained from a man in his thirties or forties with Graves' ophthalmopathy. The specimen was blood. The chain joins TRBV28 to TRBJ2-7; D unresolved. CDR3 bases: TGTGCCACTTCGACTGCTTCCTACGAGCAGTACTTC. Protein sequence: CATSTASYEQYF. The variable domain in full, with the rest retrieved from reference TRBV28 and TRBJ2-7, is DVKVTQSSRYLVKRTGEKVFLECVQDMDHENMFWYRQDPGLGLRLIYFSYDVKMKEKGDIPEGYSVSREKKERFSLILESASTNQTSMYLCATSTASYEQYFGPGTRLTVT.